This T cell receptor (beta chain) was profiled in a study of blood T cells in healthy people across ages. Concerning this clonotype: Antigen: not known.

V was pared by 2 bases and J by 11 bases, with 12 bases between. The CDR3 spans 13 residues. The study's findings and limits: Investigators viewed diversity estimates from one million T cells as underestimates, the study reported.

Every donor contributed ten milliliters of peripheral blood by blood draw. Samples each yielded at least 5.5 micrograms of total RNA. The use of a sample-barcoded 5' primer and a J-beta primer mix characterized a second PCR of roughly 7 to 11 cycles. TCRdb re-called the 5' RACE reads through MiXCR, storing one row per CDR3 protein. The table includes around 1,000,000 distinct CDR3 sequences, around two fifths detected once. This TCR derives from a man between 18 and 29 years old in good health. The sample was blood. This chain uses TRBV12-3 or TRBV12-4 with TRBJ1-4; D remains ambiguous. Here the CDR3 reads CASSLSVIAKLFF. The DNA of the CDR3 is TGTGCCAGCAGTTTATCGGTCATCGCCAAACTGTTTTTT.